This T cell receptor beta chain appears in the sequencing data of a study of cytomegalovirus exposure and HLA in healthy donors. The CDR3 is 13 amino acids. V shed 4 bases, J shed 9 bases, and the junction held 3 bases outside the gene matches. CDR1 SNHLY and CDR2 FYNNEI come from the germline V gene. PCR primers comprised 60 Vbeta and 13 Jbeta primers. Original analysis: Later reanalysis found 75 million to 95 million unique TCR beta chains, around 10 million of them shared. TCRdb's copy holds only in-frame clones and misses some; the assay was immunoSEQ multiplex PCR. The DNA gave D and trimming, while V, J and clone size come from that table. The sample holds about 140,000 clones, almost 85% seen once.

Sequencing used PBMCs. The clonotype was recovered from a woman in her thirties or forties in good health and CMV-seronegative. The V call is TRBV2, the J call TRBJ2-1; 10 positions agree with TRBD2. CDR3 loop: CASSGLAGVEQFF. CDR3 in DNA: TGTGCCAGCAGTGGTCTAGCGGGAGTTGAGCAGTTCTTC.